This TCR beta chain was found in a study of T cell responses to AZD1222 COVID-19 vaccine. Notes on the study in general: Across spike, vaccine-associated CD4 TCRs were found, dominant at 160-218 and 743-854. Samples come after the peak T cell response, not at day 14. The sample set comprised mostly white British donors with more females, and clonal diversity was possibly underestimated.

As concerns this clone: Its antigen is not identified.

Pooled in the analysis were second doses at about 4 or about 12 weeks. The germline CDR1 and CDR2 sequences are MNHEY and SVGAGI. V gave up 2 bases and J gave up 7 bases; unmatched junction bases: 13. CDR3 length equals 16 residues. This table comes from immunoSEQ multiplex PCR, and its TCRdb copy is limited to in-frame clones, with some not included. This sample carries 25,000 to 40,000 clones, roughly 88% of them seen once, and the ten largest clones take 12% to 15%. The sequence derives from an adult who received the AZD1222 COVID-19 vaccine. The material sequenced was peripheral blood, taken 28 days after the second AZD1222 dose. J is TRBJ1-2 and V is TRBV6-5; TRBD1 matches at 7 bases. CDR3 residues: CASSYQSGRGLGGYTF. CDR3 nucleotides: TGTGCCAGCAGTTACCAGTCCGGCAGGGGGTTAGGTGGCTACACCTTC.